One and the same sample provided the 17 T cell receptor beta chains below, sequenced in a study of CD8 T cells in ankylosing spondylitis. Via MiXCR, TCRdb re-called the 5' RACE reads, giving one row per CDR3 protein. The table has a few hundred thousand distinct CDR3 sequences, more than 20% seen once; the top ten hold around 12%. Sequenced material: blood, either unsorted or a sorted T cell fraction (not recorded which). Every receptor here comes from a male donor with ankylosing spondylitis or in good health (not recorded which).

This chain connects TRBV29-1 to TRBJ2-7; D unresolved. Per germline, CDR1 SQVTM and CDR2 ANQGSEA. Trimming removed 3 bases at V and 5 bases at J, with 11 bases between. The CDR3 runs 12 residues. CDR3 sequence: CSVERSDHEQYF. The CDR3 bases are TGCAGCGTTGAGCGTTCGGACCACGAGCAGTACTTC.

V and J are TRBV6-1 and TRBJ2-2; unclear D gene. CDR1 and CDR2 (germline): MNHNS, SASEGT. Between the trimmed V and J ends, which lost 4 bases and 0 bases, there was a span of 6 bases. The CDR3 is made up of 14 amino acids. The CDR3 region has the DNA TGTGCCAGCAGTGGGATTACGAACACCGGGGAGCTGTTTTTT. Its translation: CASSGITNTGELFF.

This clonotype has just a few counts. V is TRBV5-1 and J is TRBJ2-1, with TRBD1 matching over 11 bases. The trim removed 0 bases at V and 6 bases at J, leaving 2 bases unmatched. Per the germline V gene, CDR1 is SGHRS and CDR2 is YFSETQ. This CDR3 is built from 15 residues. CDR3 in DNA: TGCGCCAGCAGCTTGGTAGGGACAGGGGGCAATGAGCAGTTCTTC. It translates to CASSLVGTGGNEQFF.

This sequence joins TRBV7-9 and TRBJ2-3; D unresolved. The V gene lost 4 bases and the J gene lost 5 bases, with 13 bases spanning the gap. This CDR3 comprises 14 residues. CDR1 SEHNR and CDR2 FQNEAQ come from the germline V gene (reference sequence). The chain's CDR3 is CASSSLMAQDTQYF. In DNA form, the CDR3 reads TGTGCCAGCAGCTCCCTCATGGCACAAGATACGCAGTATTTT.

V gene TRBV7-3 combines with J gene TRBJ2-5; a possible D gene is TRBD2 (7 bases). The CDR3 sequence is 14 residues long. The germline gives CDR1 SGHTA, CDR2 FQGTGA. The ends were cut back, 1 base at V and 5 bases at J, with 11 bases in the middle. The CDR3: CASSLSRGAETQYF. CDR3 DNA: TGTGCCAGCAGCTTAAGTCGGGGGGCCGAGACCCAGTACTTC.

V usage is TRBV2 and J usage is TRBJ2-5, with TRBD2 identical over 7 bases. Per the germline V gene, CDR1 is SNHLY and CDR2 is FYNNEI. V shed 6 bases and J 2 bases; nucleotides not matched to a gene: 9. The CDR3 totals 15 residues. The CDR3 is CASRDTLARQETQYF. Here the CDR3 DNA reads TGTGCCAGCAGGGATACACTAGCGCGGCAAGAGACCCAGTACTTC.

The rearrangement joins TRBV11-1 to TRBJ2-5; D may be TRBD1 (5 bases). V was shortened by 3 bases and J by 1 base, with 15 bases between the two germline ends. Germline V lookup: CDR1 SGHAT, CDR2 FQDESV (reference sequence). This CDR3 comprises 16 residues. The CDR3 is CASSFRAPWSQETQYF. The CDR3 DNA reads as TGTGCCAGCAGCTTCAGGGCGCCATGGTCCCAAGAGACCCAGTACTTC.

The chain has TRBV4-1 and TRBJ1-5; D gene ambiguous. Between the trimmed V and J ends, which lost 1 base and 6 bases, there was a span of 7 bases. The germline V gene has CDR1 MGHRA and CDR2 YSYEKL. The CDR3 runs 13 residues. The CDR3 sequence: CASSQAYSQPQHF. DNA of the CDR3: TGCGCCAGCAGCCAAGCATACAGTCAGCCCCAGCATTTT.

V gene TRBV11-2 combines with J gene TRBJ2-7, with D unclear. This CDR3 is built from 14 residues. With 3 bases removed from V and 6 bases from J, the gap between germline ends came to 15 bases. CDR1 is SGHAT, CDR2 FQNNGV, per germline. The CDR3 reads CASSLSGLHLEQYF. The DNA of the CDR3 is TGTGCCAGCAGCTTGTCAGGTCTGCATCTCGAGCAGTACTTC.

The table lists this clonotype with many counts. The CDR3 here is CASSLVGAETQYF. In nucleotides, the CDR3 is TGTGCCAGCAGTTTGGTCGGGGCAGAGACCCAGTACTTC. The V and J genes are TRBV28 and TRBJ2-5; the D call may be TRBD1 or TRBD2 (5 bases each). Germline CDR1 reads MDHEN; CDR2 reads SYDVKM. V lost 3 bases to trimming and J lost 4 bases, with 9 bases between them. The length of the CDR3 is 13 residues.

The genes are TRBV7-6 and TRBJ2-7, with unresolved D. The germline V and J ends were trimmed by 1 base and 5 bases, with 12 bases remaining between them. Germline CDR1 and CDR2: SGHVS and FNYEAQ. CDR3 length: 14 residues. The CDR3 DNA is TGTGCCAGCAGCTTAGTGTGGGTGAACGACGAGCAGTACTTC. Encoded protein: CASSLVWVNDEQYF.

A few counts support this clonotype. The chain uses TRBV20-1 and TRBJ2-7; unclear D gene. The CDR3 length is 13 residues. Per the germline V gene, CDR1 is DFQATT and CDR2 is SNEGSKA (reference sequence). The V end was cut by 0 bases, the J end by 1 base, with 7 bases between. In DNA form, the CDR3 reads TGCAGTGCTAGAGATATTGGATCCTACGAGCAGTACTTC. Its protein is CSARDIGSYEQYF.

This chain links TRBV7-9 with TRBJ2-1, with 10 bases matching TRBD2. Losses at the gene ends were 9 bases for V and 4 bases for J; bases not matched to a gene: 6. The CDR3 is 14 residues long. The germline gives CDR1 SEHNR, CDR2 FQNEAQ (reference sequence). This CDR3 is CASMGLALYNEQFF. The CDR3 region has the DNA TGTGCCAGTATGGGACTAGCGCTTTACAATGAGCAGTTCTTC. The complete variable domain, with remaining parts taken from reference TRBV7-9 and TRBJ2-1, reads DTGVSQNPRHKITKRGQNVTFRCDPISEHNRLYWYRQTLGQGPEFLTYFQNEAQLEKSRLLSDRFSAERPKGSFSTLEIQRTEQGDSAMYLCASMGLALYNEQFFGPGTRLTVL.

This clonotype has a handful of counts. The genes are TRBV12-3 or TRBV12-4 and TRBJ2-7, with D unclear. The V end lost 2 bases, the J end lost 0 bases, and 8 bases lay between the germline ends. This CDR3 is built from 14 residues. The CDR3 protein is CASSLRDGSYEQYF. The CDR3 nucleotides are TGTGCCAGCAGTTTACGTGACGGCTCCTACGAGCAGTACTTC.

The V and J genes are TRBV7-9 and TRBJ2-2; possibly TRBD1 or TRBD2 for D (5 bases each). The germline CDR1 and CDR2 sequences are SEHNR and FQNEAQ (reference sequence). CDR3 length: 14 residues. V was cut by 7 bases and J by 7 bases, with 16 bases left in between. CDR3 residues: CASTRGRADGELFF. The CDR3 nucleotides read TGTGCCAGCACCCGGGGCAGGGCTGACGGGGAGCTGTTTTTT. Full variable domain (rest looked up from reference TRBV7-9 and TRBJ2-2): DTGVSQNPRHKITKRGQNVTFRCDPISEHNRLYWYRQTLGQGPEFLTYFQNEAQLEKSRLLSDRFSAERPKGSFSTLEIQRTEQGDSAMYLCASTRGRADGELFFGEGSRLTVL.

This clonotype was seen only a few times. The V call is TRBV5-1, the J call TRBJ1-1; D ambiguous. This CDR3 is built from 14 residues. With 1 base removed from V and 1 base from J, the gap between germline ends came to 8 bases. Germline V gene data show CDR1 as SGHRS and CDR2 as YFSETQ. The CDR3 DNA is TGCGCCAGCAGCTTGAGCACACCGAACACTGAAGCTTTCTTT. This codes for CASSLSTPNTEAFF.

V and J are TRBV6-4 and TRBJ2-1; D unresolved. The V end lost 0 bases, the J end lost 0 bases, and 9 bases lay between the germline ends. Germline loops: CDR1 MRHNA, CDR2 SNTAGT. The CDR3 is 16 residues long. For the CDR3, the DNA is TGTGCCAGCAGTGACTCGTGGGGTGGCTCCTACAATGAGCAGTTCTTC. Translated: CASSDSWGGSYNEQFF.